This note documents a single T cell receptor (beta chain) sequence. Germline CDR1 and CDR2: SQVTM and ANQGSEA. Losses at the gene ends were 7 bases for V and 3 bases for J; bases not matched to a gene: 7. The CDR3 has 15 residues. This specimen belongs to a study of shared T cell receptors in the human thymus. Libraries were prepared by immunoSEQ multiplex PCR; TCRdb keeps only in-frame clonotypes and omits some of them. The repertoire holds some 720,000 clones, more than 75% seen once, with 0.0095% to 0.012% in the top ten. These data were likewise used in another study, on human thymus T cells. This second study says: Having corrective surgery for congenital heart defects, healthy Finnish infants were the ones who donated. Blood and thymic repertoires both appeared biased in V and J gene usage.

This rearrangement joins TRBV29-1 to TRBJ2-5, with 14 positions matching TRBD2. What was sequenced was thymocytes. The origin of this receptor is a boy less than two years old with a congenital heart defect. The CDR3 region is CSAKPGLAGEETQYF. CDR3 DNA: TGCAGCGCAAAGCCGGGACTAGCGGGAGAAGAGACCCAGTACTTC.